What follows are 23 T cell receptor beta chains derived from one specimen sequenced in a study of T cell clusters in autoimmune cytopenias (dated by TCRdb to the late 2010s). Each sample's TRB amplification started from approximately 240 ng of peripheral blood genomic DNA, which corresponds to tens of thousands of genome equivalents. Sequenced on an Illumina MiSeq. TRB rearrangements were amplified by multiplex PCR using a touch-down protocol with TRB-A and TRB-B primer pools mixed in one tube. After TCRdb reprocessed the reads, each CDR3 protein sequence was kept as one row, without DNA. This sample's table has entries for more than 9,500 distinct CDR3 sequences. Jointly, the top ten make up around 3.2% of the sample. These same records also appear under a second study, on T cell repertoires in aging, cancer and after chemotherapy.

The sequenced sample was peripheral blood. These receptors were obtained from a human donor in good health.

Its frequency marks this clonotype as medium-sized. The rearrangement joins TRBV7-2 to TRBJ1-1. From germline, CDR1 is SGHTA and CDR2 FQGNSA. The CDR3 runs to 11 residues. The CDR3 protein is CASSLDTEAFF.

The V and J genes are TRBV15 and TRBJ2-5. The CDR3 consists of 14 residues. In germline, CDR1 is LNHNV, CDR2 YYDKDF (reference sequence). The CDR3 loop is CATRTTDSGETQYF.

This clonotype shows up as medium-sized by frequency. V usage is TRBV4-3 and J usage is TRBJ2-7. Germline V lookup: CDR1 LGHNA, CDR2 YSLEER. The CDR3 covers 15 residues. This chain's CDR3 is CASSQEDGSSYEQYF.

Its frequency marks this clonotype as medium-sized. The V call is TRBV7-9, the J call TRBJ2-1; TCRdb selects TRBD1, and the lack of DNA leaves this call unchecked. The CDR3 runs 15 residues. Germline CDR1 SEHNR, CDR2 FQNEAQ (reference sequence). The CDR3 is CASSLVWGRYNEQFF.

In terms of frequency, this clonotype is medium-sized. V gene TRBV7-2 combines with J gene TRBJ2-5; TCRdb gives TRBD2 as the D gene, but with no DNA this cannot be confirmed. Germline values: CDR1 SGHTA, CDR2 FQGNSA. This CDR3 region has 16 residues. The CDR3 here is CASSLGTSGGRKTQYF.

This clonotype is classed as medium-sized by frequency. The genes are TRBV29-1 and TRBJ2-2. This CDR3 contains 15 residues. In germline, CDR1 is SQVTM, CDR2 ANQGSEA. The CDR3 spells CSVHLEFANTGELFF.

The rearrangement joins TRBV24-1 to TRBJ1-1; TCRdb's assignment of TRBD1 cannot be checked, as there is no DNA. The germline CDR1 and CDR2 sequences are KGHDR and SFDVKD. CDR3 size: 16 residues. CDR3 in amino acids: CATSGTLVAPFTEAFF.

The chain carries TRBV20-1 and TRBJ2-3; the TCRdb D gene call, TRBD2, has no DNA to confirm it. Germline CDR1 reads DFQATT; CDR2 reads SNEGSKA (reference sequence). The CDR3 runs 14 residues. The chain's CDR3 is CSAPGLLSPDTQYF.

V gene TRBV5-1 combines with J gene TRBJ1-3; the TCRdb D gene call, TRBD1, has no DNA to confirm it. The CDR3 length is 15 residues. Germline lookup yields CDR1 SGHRS and CDR2 YFSETQ. The CDR3 is CASSSTGISGNTIYF.

This sequence joins TRBV20-1 and TRBJ2-3; TCRdb reports TRBD1, a call that lacks DNA to check it against. CDR1 is DFQATT, CDR2 SNEGSKA, per germline (reference sequence). This CDR3 contains 17 residues. CDR3 amino acids: CSARRPTGGARTDTQYF.

In terms of frequency, this clonotype is medium-sized. The V and J genes are TRBV5-5 and TRBJ1-6; TCRdb's assignment of TRBD1 cannot be checked, as there is no DNA. The length of the CDR3 is 13 residues. Germline loops: CDR1 SGHKS, CDR2 YYEKEE (reference sequence). CDR3 residues: CASSLPGQSPLHF. Variable domain in full (rest from reference TRBV5-5 and TRBJ1-6): DAGVTQSPTHLIKTRGQQVTLRCSPISGHKSVSWYQQVLGQGPQFIFQYYEKEERGRGNFPDRFSARQFPNYSSELNVNALLLGDSALYLCASSLPGQSPLHFGNGTRLTVT.

The chain joins TRBV6-2 or TRBV6-3 to TRBJ2-1; the TCRdb D gene call, TRBD2, has no DNA to confirm it. The germline gives CDR1 MNHEY, CDR2 SVGEGT. The CDR3 runs to 11 residues. The CDR3 sequence is CASSTGLGQFF.

The gene calls are TRBV28 and TRBJ2-6; TCRdb calls TRBD1, which cannot be checked without DNA. The CDR3 extends over 21 amino acids. The germline gives CDR1 MDHEN, CDR2 SYDVKM. The CDR3 is CASSSSTFRTGTSSGANVLTF.

CDR3 sequence: CASSYGVAGGYGELFF. This chain uses TRBV6-6 with TRBJ2-2; TCRdb indicates TRBD2, and absent DNA this call remains unverified. From germline, CDR1 is MNHNY and CDR2 SVGAGI (reference sequence). The CDR3 covers 16 residues.

V is TRBV12-3 or TRBV12-4 and J is TRBJ1-1; TCRdb's D gene call, TRBD1, goes unchecked for lack of DNA. This CDR3 is 12 amino acids long. The CDR3: CASSTTRQSAFF.

The chain combines TRBV7-2 with TRBJ2-1. The CDR3 covers 16 residues. CDR1 is SGHTA, CDR2 FQGNSA, per germline. The chain's CDR3 is CASSLATGGSYNEQFF.

The rearrangement uses TRBV18 and TRBJ1-2; the TCRdb call, TRBD1, lacks DNA for checking. Germline lookup yields CDR1 KGHSH and CDR2 LQKENI. The CDR3 covers 15 residues. The CDR3 loop is CASSPPLTGARGYTF.

V usage is TRBV20-1 and J usage is TRBJ1-2; TCRdb selects TRBD1, and the lack of DNA leaves this call unchecked. The CDR3 is 14 amino acids. Germline V gene sequence: CDR1 DFQATT, CDR2 SNEGSKA (reference sequence). The CDR3 reads CSAKGQLEMSGYTF.

This clonotype counts as medium-sized by frequency. This chain connects TRBV7-2 to TRBJ1-6; TCRdb's assignment of TRBD1 cannot be checked, as there is no DNA. The CDR3 consists of 14 residues. The germline CDR1 and CDR2 sequences are SGHTA and FQGNSA. This CDR3 is CASSFQGVNSPLHF.

By frequency, this clonotype registers medium-sized. The chain links TRBV12-3 or TRBV12-4 to TRBJ1-3. The CDR3 sequence is 12 residues long. The CDR3 protein is CASKLGGNTIYF.

By frequency, this clonotype is medium-sized. CDR3 residues: CASTKNPGAVADTQYF. The V and J genes are TRBV7-6 and TRBJ2-3. CDR1 SGHVS and CDR2 FNYEAQ come from the germline V gene. The CDR3 extends over 16 amino acids.

The chain combines TRBV6-1 with TRBJ2-2; the TCRdb call, TRBD2, lacks DNA for checking. This CDR3 is built from 15 residues. The germline gives CDR1 MNHNS, CDR2 SASEGT. CDR3 residues: CASSGWGRLTGELFF.

According to its frequency, this clonotype is medium-sized (0.01 to 0.1%). V usage is TRBV6-2 or TRBV6-3 and J usage is TRBJ1-2; the D call from TCRdb, TRBD1, cannot be confirmed without DNA. Germline CDR1 and CDR2: MNHEY and SVGEGT. The CDR3 extends over 12 amino acids. The CDR3 loop is CASSPPSYGYTF.